The 16 T cell receptor beta chains below come from one sample, sequenced in a study of blood T cells in healthy people across ages. Combining a sample-barcoded 5' primer with a J-beta primer mix, a second PCR ran for roughly 7 to 12 cycles. TCRdb processed the 5' RACE reads anew with MiXCR; each CDR3 protein has one entry. The repertoire has around 870,000 distinct CDR3 sequences, less than 35% of them found once; the top ten carry 17%. Sample: blood. The receptors derive from an elderly woman in good health.

This clonotype has just a few counts. This may be a read error, as it is one base from a much larger clone. The chain employs TRBV6-2 or TRBV6-3 and TRBJ2-7; D may be TRBD2 (6 bases). Germline V gene lookup returns CDR1 MNHEY and CDR2 SVGEGT. With 2 bases removed from V and 10 bases from J, the gap between germline ends came to 15 bases. This CDR3 region has 13 residues. In DNA form, the CDR3 reads TGTGCCAGCAGTTACGAGTTAGGGGAGGCCCAGTACTTC. Protein: CASSYELGEAQYF.

This clonotype was seen repeatedly, ten times or more. This sequence joins TRBV7-6 and TRBJ2-7; D gene ambiguous. From germline, CDR1 is SGHVS and CDR2 FNYEAQ. The CDR3 extends over 13 amino acids. V was cut by 5 bases and J by 7 bases, with 15 bases left in between. The CDR3: CASSARPLAEQYF. CDR3 DNA sequence: TGTGCCAGCAGCGCCCGACCCCTGGCGGAGCAGTACTTC.

The V call is TRBV7-2, the J call TRBJ1-3; D not certain. CDR1 is SGHTA, CDR2 FQGNSA, per germline. V dropped 1 base and J dropped 3 bases, with 4 bases sitting between them. This CDR3 has 13 residues. The CDR3, as DNA: TGTGCCAGCAGCTTAGTATTTGGAAACACCATATATTTT. Its protein is CASSLVFGNTIYF.

This clonotype was counted ten times or more. This rearrangement joins TRBV3-1 to TRBJ2-1; unclear D gene. The CDR3 runs to 13 residues. Germline loops: CDR1 LGHDT, CDR2 YNNKEL (reference sequence). Deletions cut 0 bases from V and 6 bases from J, with 6 bases between. The CDR3: CASSQDRINEQFF. In nucleotides, the CDR3 is TGTGCCAGCAGCCAAGATCGGATCAATGAGCAGTTCTTC.

The V gene is TRBV30, the J gene TRBJ2-3, with TRBD2 as a possible D gene (7 bases). V gave up 1 base and J gave up 1 base, with 18 bases separating them. Germline V gives CDR1 GTSNPN, CDR2 SVGIG (reference sequence). This CDR3 spans 17 amino acids. CDR3 residues: CAWSGGMGGGRTDTQYF. The DNA for the CDR3 is TGTGCCTGGAGTGGGGGGATGGGGGGGGGGCGCACAGATACGCAGTATTTT. Looking up the rest from reference TRBV30 and TRBJ2-3 gives the full variable domain: SQTIHQWPATLVQPVGSPLSLECTVEGTSNPNLYWYRQAAGRGLQLLFYSVGIGQISSEVPQNLSASRPQDRQFILSSKKLLLSDSGFYLCAWSGGMGGGRTDTQYFGPGTRLTVL.

This clonotype was counted at least ten times. This chain connects TRBV20-1 to TRBJ2-1; TRBD2 aligns across 16 bases. CDR3 length: 16 residues. The V and J ends lost 6 bases and 7 bases, in that order; junction bases with no gene match: 9. CDR1 is DFQATT, CDR2 SNEGSKA, per germline (reference sequence). The CDR3 protein is CSALPGTSGGANEQFF. CDR3 nucleotide sequence: TGCAGTGCCCTCCCCGGGACTAGCGGGGGGGCTAATGAGCAGTTCTTC.

This clonotype was picked up many times. The genes are TRBV18 and TRBJ2-3; 8 bases align to TRBD1. Germline CDR1 KGHSH, CDR2 LQKENI. CDR3 length: 16 amino acids. V lost 3 bases, J lost 3 bases, and 8 bases stayed unmatched. The CDR3: CASSPLRTGGTDTQYF. In nucleotides, the CDR3 is TGTGCCAGCTCACCCCTCCGAACAGGGGGAACAGATACGCAGTATTTT.

V gene TRBV6-6 combines with J gene TRBJ1-1; tentative D call: TRBD1 (6 bases). The CDR3 contains 15 residues. Trimming cost V 5 bases and J 2 bases, with 15 bases left between them. CDR1 is MNHNY, CDR2 SVGAGI, per germline (reference sequence). The CDR3 loop reads CASSPRPGGNTEAFF. CDR3 DNA: TGTGCCAGCAGTCCCCGTCCGGGGGGCAACACTGAAGCTTTCTTT.

This clonotype was counted many times. This sequence joins TRBV21-1 and TRBJ1-2. TRBV21-1 is labeled a pseudogene. The CDR3 is 13 amino acids. For the CDR3, the DNA is TGTGCCAGCAGCAGAACACCTTCATATGGCTACACCTTC. Translation gives CASSRTPSYGYTF.

A note on this clonotype: A much larger clone lies a single base off, so this may be a read error. J is TRBJ2-1 and V is TRBV12-3 or TRBV12-4, with 7 positions matching TRBD1. The CDR3 spans 15 residues. The V gene end was trimmed by 7 bases and the J gene end by 7 bases; junction bases not matched to a gene: 13. The CDR3 DNA is TGTGCCAGCACCCCCGTCGACAGGGTTAGGAATGAGCAGTTCTTC. It translates to CASTPVDRVRNEQFF.

This clonotype showed up many times. The chain is built from TRBV7-2 and TRBJ2-1; D is ambiguous. CDR1 is SGHTA, CDR2 FQGNSA, per germline. The ends were cut back, 5 bases at V and 6 bases at J, with 8 bases in the middle. The CDR3 has 12 residues. CDR3 region: CASSPQANEQFF. Here the CDR3 DNA reads TGTGCCAGCAGCCCTCAAGCCAATGAGCAGTTCTTC.

This clonotype was found many times. The chain joins TRBV3-1 to TRBJ2-7; possibly TRBD2 for D (5 bases). CDR3 length: 13 residues. Trimming took 0 bases from V and 6 from J, leaving 9 bases between them. Germline V gene sequence: CDR1 LGHDT, CDR2 YNNKEL (reference sequence). For the CDR3, the DNA is TGTGCCAGCAGCCAAGACGGGAAGCGCGAGCAGTACTTC. Its protein product is CASSQDGKREQYF.

This chain joins TRBV6-5 and TRBJ2-5; D gene unclear. The CDR3 loop spans 16 amino acids. Trimming stripped 0 bases from V and 11 bases from J, with 22 bases between. Germline-derived CDR1 and CDR2 are MNHEY and SVGAGI. CDR3 region: CASSYSAARLHNEQYF. In nucleotides, the CDR3 is TGTGCCAGCAGTTACTCGGCAGCGCGCCTCCACAATGAGCAGTACTTC.

Concerning this clonotype itself: With a much larger clone just one base away, this may be a read error. The J gene is TRBJ1-6, the V gene TRBV28, with TRBD1 as a possible D gene (5 bases). CDR3 size: 15 residues. CDR1 MDHEN and CDR2 SYDVKM come from the germline V gene. The CDR3 nucleotides read TGTGCCAGCAGTTTACGGGACTCCTATAATCCACCCCTCCACTTT. The encoded protein is CASSLRDSYNPPLHF.

This clonotype was detected a few times. This chain links TRBV27 with TRBJ1-6; tentative D call: TRBD1 (5 bases). V lost 5 bases to trimming and J lost 6 bases, with 17 bases between them. The CDR3 is 16 residues long. The germline V gene has CDR1 MNHEY and CDR2 SMNVEV (reference sequence). The CDR3 coding sequence is TGTGCCAGCAGTGCACCATCCGGGGCCCCTAATTCACCCCTCCACTTT. Translating gives CASSAPSGAPNSPLHF.

The gene calls are TRBV7-8 and TRBJ2-1; 16 nucleotides align to TRBD2. Per the germline V gene, CDR1 is SGHVS and CDR2 is FQNEAQ. Trimming at V came to 4 bases and at J to 7 bases, leaving 10 bases not matched to a gene. This CDR3 contains 18 residues. CDR3 loop: CASSYGTSGGAGVNEQFF. CDR3 nucleotides: TGTGCCAGCAGCTATGGGACTAGCGGGGGGGCCGGGGTTAATGAGCAGTTCTTC.